This T cell receptor (beta chain) originates from a study of T cells in Graves' hyperthyroidism and ophthalmopathy. Template material for amplifying TCR beta CDR3 regions consisted of RNA transcripts. The HTBI primer set served for first-round RT-PCR of the TCR CDR3. From the multiplex PCR reads, TCRdb called clonotypes with MiXCR, one entry per CDR3 protein. This sample has roughly 360,000 distinct CDR3 sequences; roughly 14% occur once, and the top ten carry less than 25%. This clonotype was detected only a few times. The ends were cut back, 3 bases at V and 1 base at J, with 7 bases in the middle. The length of the CDR3 is 14 residues.

This TCR derives from a young man with Graves' hyperthyroidism that later progressed to Graves' ophthalmopathy. The chain has TRBV12-3 or TRBV12-4 and TRBJ1-5; D gene ambiguous. The sequencing sample was made of blood. The CDR3 region has the DNA TGTGCCAGCAGTTTTTCCGTAAGCAATCAGCCCCAGCATTTT. Protein product: CASSFSVSNQPQHF.